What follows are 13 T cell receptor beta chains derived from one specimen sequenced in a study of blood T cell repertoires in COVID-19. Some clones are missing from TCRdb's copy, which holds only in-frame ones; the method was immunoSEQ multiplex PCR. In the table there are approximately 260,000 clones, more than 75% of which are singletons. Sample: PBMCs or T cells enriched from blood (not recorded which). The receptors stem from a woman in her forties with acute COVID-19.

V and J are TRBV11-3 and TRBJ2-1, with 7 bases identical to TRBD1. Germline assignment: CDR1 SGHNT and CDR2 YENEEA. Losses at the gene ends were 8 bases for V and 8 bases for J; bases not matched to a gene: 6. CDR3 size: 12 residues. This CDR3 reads CASDRDGDEQFF. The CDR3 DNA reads TGTGCCAGCGACAGGGATGGTGATGAGCAGTTCTTC. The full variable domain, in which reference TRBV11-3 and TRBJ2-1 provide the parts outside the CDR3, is EAGVVQSPRYKIIEKKQPVAFWCNPISGHNTLYWYLQNLGQGPELLIRYENEEAVDDSQLPKDRFSAERLKGVDSTLKIQPAELGDSAVYLCASDRDGDEQFFGPGTRLTVL.

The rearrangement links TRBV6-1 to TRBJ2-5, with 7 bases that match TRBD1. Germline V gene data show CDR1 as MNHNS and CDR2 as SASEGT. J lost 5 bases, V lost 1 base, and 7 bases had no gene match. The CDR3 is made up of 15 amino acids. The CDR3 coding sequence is TGTGCCAGCAGTGAAGGGACAGGTCAGCAGGAGACCCAGTACTTC. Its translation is CASSEGTGQQETQYF.

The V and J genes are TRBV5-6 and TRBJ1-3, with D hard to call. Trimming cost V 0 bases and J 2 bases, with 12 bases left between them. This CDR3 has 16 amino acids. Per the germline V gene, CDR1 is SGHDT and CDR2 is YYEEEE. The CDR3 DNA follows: TGTGCCAGCAGCTTGGCGACGTACTATACTGGAAACACCATATATTTT. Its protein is CASSLATYYTGNTIYF. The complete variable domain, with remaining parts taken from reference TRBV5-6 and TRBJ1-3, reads DAGVTQSPTHLIKTRGQQVTLRCSPKSGHDTVSWYQQALGQGPQFIFQYYEEEERQRGNFPDRFSGHQFPNYSSELNVNALLLGDSALYLCASSLATYYTGNTIYFGEGSWLTVV.

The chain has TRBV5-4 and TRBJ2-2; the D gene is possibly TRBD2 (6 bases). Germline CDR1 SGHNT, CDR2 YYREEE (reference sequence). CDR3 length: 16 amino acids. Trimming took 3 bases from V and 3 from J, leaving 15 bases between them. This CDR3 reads CASSSLEGADTGELFF. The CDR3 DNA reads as TGTGCCAGCAGCTCCCTGGAGGGAGCGGACACCGGGGAGCTGTTTTTT.

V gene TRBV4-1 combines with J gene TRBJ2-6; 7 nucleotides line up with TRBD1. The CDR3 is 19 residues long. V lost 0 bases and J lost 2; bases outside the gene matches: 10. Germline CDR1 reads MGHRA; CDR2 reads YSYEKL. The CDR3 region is CASSQDPTGDVAGANVLTF. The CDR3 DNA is TGCGCCAGCAGCCAAGACCCAACAGGGGATGTGGCTGGGGCCAACGTCCTGACTTTC.

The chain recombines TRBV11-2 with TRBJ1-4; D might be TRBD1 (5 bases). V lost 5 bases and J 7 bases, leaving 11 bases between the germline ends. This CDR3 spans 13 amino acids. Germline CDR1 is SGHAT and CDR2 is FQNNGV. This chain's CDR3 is CASSPPGGEKLFF. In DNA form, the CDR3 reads TGTGCCAGCAGCCCGCCCGGGGGTGAAAAACTGTTTTTT.

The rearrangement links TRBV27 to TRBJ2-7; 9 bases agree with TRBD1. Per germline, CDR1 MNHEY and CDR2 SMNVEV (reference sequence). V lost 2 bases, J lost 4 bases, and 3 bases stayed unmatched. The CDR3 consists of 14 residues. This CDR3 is CASSLGQGIYEQYF. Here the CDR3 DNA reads TGTGCCAGCAGTTTAGGACAGGGGATTTACGAGCAGTACTTC.

CDR3 DNA: TGTGCCAGCAGCTTAGATTTTGAGAATTCACCCCTCCACTTT. Protein sequence: CASSLDFENSPLHF. The chain links TRBV11-3 to TRBJ1-6; D not certain. This CDR3 region has 14 residues. V shed 0 bases and J shed 7 bases, with 7 bases lying between them. Germline V gives CDR1 SGHNT, CDR2 YENEEA.

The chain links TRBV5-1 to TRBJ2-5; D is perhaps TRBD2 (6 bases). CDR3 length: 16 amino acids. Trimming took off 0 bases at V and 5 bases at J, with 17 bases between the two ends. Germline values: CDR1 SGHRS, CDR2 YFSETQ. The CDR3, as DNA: TGCGCCAGCAGCTTGGATGTACCGGACGCGGGGGAGACCCAGTACTTC. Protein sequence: CASSLDVPDAGETQYF. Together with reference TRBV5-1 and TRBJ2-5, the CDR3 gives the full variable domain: KAGVTQTPRYLIKTRGQQVTLSCSPISGHRSVSWYQQTPGQGLQFLFEYFSETQRNKGNFPGRFSGRQFSNSRSEMNVSTLELGDSALYLCASSLDVPDAGETQYFGPGTRLLVL.

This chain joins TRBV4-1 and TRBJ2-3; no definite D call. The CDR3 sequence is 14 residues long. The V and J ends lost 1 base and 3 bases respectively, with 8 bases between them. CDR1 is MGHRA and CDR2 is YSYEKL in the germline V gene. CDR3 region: CASSQVPLTDTQYF. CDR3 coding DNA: TGCGCCAGCAGCCAAGTTCCCTTAACAGATACGCAGTATTTT.

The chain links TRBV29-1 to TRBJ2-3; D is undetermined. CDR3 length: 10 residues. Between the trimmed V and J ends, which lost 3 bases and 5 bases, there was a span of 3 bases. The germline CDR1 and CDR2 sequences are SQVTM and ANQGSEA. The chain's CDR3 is CSVDGDTQYF. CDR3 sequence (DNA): TGCAGCGTTGACGGAGATACGCAGTATTTT.

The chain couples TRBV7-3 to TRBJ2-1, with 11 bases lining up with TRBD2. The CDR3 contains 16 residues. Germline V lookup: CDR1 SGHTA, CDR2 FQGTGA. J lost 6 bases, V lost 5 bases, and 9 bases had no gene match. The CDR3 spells CASSGDGSGRANEQFF. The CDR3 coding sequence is TGTGCCAGCAGCGGAGATGGTAGCGGGAGGGCCAATGAGCAGTTCTTC.

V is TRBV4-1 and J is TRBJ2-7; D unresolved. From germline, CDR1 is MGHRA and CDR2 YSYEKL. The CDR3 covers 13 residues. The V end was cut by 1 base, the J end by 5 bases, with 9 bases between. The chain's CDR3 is CASSQGAVNEQYF. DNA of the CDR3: TGCGCCAGCAGCCAAGGTGCGGTCAACGAGCAGTACTTC.